This entry concerns a single T cell receptor beta chain. Its cognate antigen is unknown. This record belongs to a study of CD8+CD57+ T cells in acquired aplastic anemia. Across the whole study: The mean DNA yield obtained from sorted CD4+ and CD8+ cells came to approximately 3 ug. There were 9.5 million to 13 million reads, on average, for CD4+ cells from healthy donors. Study-wide findings and caveats: Between patients and controls, twenty-nine CD8+ CDR3 sequences were found in common. Levels of CD8+ Simpson's diversity were not significantly distinct in patients versus controls.

For CDR3 and TCR beta VDJ profiling, genomic DNA was the template used. Using its own MiXCR run on the reads, TCRdb lists one record per CDR3 protein. The sample records under 250,000 distinct CDR3 sequences, 30% to 35% being singletons. Germline-derived CDR1 and CDR2 are KGHDR and SFDVKD. The germline V and J ends were trimmed by 8 bases and 5 bases, with 9 bases remaining between them. The length of the CDR3 is 12 residues. The material sequenced was sorted CD4+, CD8+, or CD8+CD57+ T cells (not recorded which) from PBMCs. V usage is TRBV24-1 and J usage is TRBJ2-1; D uncertain. This clonotype originated in a human donor in good health, serving as a control. The CDR3: CATTSFDNEQFF. The CDR3 bases are TGTGCCACCACAAGCTTTGACAATGAGCAGTTCTTC.